These 25 T cell receptor beta chains came from one sample sequenced in a study of T cell responses to AZD1222 COVID-19 vaccine. Using immunoSEQ multiplex PCR, the repertoire was profiled, and TCRdb retains in-frame clones only, with some absent. Of about 140,000 clones listed, approximately 92% are singletons. Material: peripheral blood, obtained 28 days after the second AZD1222 dose. These receptors were obtained from an adult who received the AZD1222 COVID-19 vaccine.

The rearrangement joins TRBV13 to TRBJ1-2; 7 bases map to TRBD1. CDR1 and CDR2 from the germline V gene are PRHDT and FYEKMQ (reference sequence). The CDR3 runs 13 residues. J lost 4 bases, V lost 4 bases, and 3 bases had no gene match. CDR3: CASSSRDSYGYTF. In nucleotides, the CDR3 is TGTGCCAGCAGCTCCCGGGACAGCTATGGCTACACCTTC.

The table lists this clone with a count of one. The chain carries TRBV5-1 and TRBJ1-6; D ambiguous. The CDR3 totals 14 residues. The V and J ends lost 2 bases and 6 bases respectively, with 9 bases between them. From germline, CDR1 is SGHRS and CDR2 YFSETQ. The DNA for the CDR3 is TGCGCCAGCAGCTTATTTAGTCTTAATTCACCCCTCCACTTT. Protein sequence: CASSLFSLNSPLHF.

J is TRBJ2-7 and V is TRBV7-6; the D is unclear. The CDR3 runs to 13 residues. CDR1 and CDR2 (germline): SGHVS, FNYEAQ. The germline V and J ends were trimmed by 2 bases and 3 bases, with 8 bases remaining between them. DNA of the CDR3: TGTGCCAGCAGCTTAATTCCCAGCTACGAGCAGTACTTC. It encodes CASSLIPSYEQYF. The full variable domain, its missing parts supplied by reference TRBV7-6 and TRBJ2-7, is GAGVSQSPRYKVTKRGQDVALRCDPISGHVSLYWYRQALGQGPEFLTYFNYEAQQDKSGLPNDRFSAERPEGSISTLTIQRTEQRDSAMYRCASSLIPSYEQYFGPGTRLTVT.

This CDR3 is CASSSPLRSGESYEQYF. The CDR3 DNA is TGTGCCAGCAGTTCCCCTTTACGTAGCGGGGAGTCCTACGAGCAGTACTTC. The rearrangement joins TRBV27 to TRBJ2-7, with 8 nucleotides matching TRBD2. The CDR3 totals 17 residues. The germline CDR1 and CDR2 sequences are MNHEY and SMNVEV (reference sequence). The ends lost 4 bases at V and 1 base at J; junction bases unmatched: 12.

V usage is TRBV2 and J usage is TRBJ2-7; tentative D call: TRBD1 (6 bases). CDR1 is SNHLY, CDR2 FYNNEI, per germline. There are 15 residues in the CDR3. The V end was cut by 4 bases, the J end by 1 base, with 14 bases between. The CDR3 loop is CASSGGGGKSYEQYF. CDR3 bases: TGTGCCAGCAGTGGTGGGGGCGGAAAGTCCTACGAGCAGTACTTC.

This clone was detected only once. V and J are TRBV5-5 and TRBJ2-2; unclear D gene. Trimming stripped 4 bases from V and 1 base from J, with 8 bases between. The V gene's germline CDR1 is SGHKS and CDR2 YYEKEE (reference sequence). The CDR3 contains 14 residues. CDR3 bases: TGTGCCAGCAGCCTGTCAGTGAACACCGGGGAGCTGTTTTTT. Translation gives CASSLSVNTGELFF. Complete variable domain (other parts from reference TRBV5-5 and TRBJ2-2): DAGVTQSPTHLIKTRGQQVTLRCSPISGHKSVSWYQQVLGQGPQFIFQYYEKEERGRGNFPDRFSARQFPNYSSELNVNALLLGDSALYLCASSLSVNTGELFFGEGSRLTVL.

V gene TRBV6-4 combines with J gene TRBJ1-6, with no clear D. The CDR3 sequence is 13 residues long. V gave up 4 bases and J gave up 7 bases, with 8 bases separating them. Per the germline V gene, CDR1 is MRHNA and CDR2 is SNTAGT. As DNA, the CDR3 is TGTGCCAGCAGTGTCTATGAAAATTCACCCCTCCACTTT. Amino acids: CASSVYENSPLHF.

Here the CDR3 reads CASSIVGGAHTDTQYF. In nucleotides, the CDR3 is TGTGCCAGTAGTATAGTTGGGGGGGCCCACACAGATACGCAGTATTTT. This chain joins TRBV19 and TRBJ2-3, with D tentatively TRBD2 (7 bases). V gave up 1 base and J gave up 2 bases, with 13 bases separating them. This CDR3 contains 16 residues. CDR1 and CDR2 from the germline V gene are LNHDA and SQIVND (reference sequence).

The chain has TRBV30 and TRBJ2-2, with D maybe TRBD2 (5 bases). Trimming took off 5 bases at V and 5 bases at J, with 12 bases between the two ends. The CDR3 is 13 residues long. Germline-derived CDR1 and CDR2 are GTSNPN and SVGIG (reference sequence). The CDR3 is CAWDRGGTGELFF. The CDR3 DNA follows: TGTGCCTGGGATCGGGGTGGGACCGGGGAGCTGTTTTTT.

This sequence joins TRBV10-1 and TRBJ2-1; either TRBD1 or TRBD2 may supply D (5 bases each). CDR1 WNHNN and CDR2 SYGVQD come from the germline V gene (reference sequence). V lost 1 base and J lost 3, with 10 bases in between. The CDR3 spans 15 residues. CDR3 coding DNA: TGCGCCAGCAGTGAGTTTCCGGGACGCTACAATGAGCAGTTCTTC. Translated, it gives CASSEFPGRYNEQFF.

V gene TRBV18 combines with J gene TRBJ1-1; D ambiguous. The ends were cut back, 2 bases at V and 1 base at J, with 11 bases in the middle. Germline V gene data show CDR1 as KGHSH and CDR2 as LQKENI. The CDR3 is made up of 15 amino acids. The chain's CDR3 is CASSPSSKKNTEAFF. CDR3 coding DNA: TGTGCCAGCTCACCATCGTCCAAGAAGAACACTGAAGCTTTCTTT.

The chain couples TRBV2 to TRBJ2-2; 11 nucleotides match TRBD2. The CDR3 loop spans 18 amino acids. V shed 6 bases, J shed 4 bases, and the junction held 13 bases outside the gene matches. The germline V gene has CDR1 SNHLY and CDR2 FYNNEI. The CDR3 DNA follows: TGTGCCAGCAGCTTACTAGCGGGGGCCCGCGATAGCACCGGGGAGCTGTTTTTT. It specifies CASSLLAGARDSTGELFF.

This chain uses TRBV28 with TRBJ1-5; TRBD1 is a possible D gene (6 bases). Trimming pared 2 bases from V and 0 bases from J, leaving 20 bases between. The germline V gene has CDR1 MDHEN and CDR2 SYDVKM. The CDR3 contains 19 residues. DNA of the CDR3: TGTGCCAGCAGTTTACTTGGGACACCTCATCCTTATAGCAATCAGCCCCAGCATTTT. Protein: CASSLLGTPHPYSNQPQHF. Variable domain in full (rest from reference TRBV28 and TRBJ1-5): DVKVTQSSRYLVKRTGEKVFLECVQDMDHENMFWYRQDPGLGLRLIYFSYDVKMKEKGDIPEGYSVSREKKERFSLILESASTNQTSMYLCASSLLGTPHPYSNQPQHFGDGTRLSIL.

The genes are TRBV6-5 and TRBJ1-1; D unresolved. The CDR3 has 13 residues. Trimming pared 2 bases from V and 3 bases from J, leaving 7 bases between. Germline-derived CDR1 and CDR2 are MNHEY and SVGAGI. The chain's CDR3 is CASSYQGHTEAFF. CDR3 nucleotide sequence: TGTGCCAGCAGTTACCAAGGACACACTGAAGCTTTCTTT.

This chain links TRBV5-8 with TRBJ2-5, with 7 positions matching TRBD1. CDR3 length: 14 residues. The germline V gene has CDR1 SGHTS and CDR2 YDEGEE. V trimming: 4 bases; J trimming: 3 bases; junction bases outside the gene matches: 6. This CDR3 is CASSRGQRKETQYF. The CDR3, as DNA: TGTGCCAGCAGCCGGGGACAGAGGAAAGAGACCCAGTACTTC.

The chain joins TRBV7-2 to TRBJ2-3; TRBD2 matches at 12 bases. The CDR3 is 15 amino acids. With V trimmed by 1 base and J by 4 bases, 0 bases remained unmatched. Per the germline V gene, CDR1 is SGHTA and CDR2 is FQGNSA. The CDR3 DNA is TGTGCCAGCAGCTTAGGACTAGCGGGGGCAGATACGCAGTATTTT. Translation: CASSLGLAGADTQYF.

The chain carries TRBV30 and TRBJ2-7; no clear D. The V end lost 0 bases, the J end lost 4 bases, and 16 bases lay between the germline ends. The CDR3 is made up of 15 amino acids. Germline CDR1 GTSNPN, CDR2 SVGIG (reference sequence). The CDR3 DNA reads TGTGCCTGGAGTGTACCCAGGAAAGGGCTATACGAGCAGTACTTC. Translated: CAWSVPRKGLYEQYF. Using reference TRBV30 and TRBJ2-7 for the parts outside the CDR3, the full variable domain is SQTIHQWPATLVQPVGSPLSLECTVEGTSNPNLYWYRQAAGRGLQLLFYSVGIGQISSEVPQNLSASRPQDRQFILSSKKLLLSDSGFYLCAWSVPRKGLYEQYFGPGTRLTVT.

The rearrangement links TRBV7-9 to TRBJ2-5, with 14 bases that match TRBD2. V lost 5 bases to trimming and J lost 1 base; unmatched junction nucleotides: 9. This CDR3 region has 18 residues. Germline CDR1 reads SEHNR; CDR2 reads FQNEAQ (reference sequence). Written as DNA, the CDR3 is TGTGCCAGCAGCGTCGGGACTAGCGGGGGCCGGGGCCAAGAGACCCAGTACTTC. It is translated as CASSVGTSGGRGQETQYF.

The CDR3 DNA follows: TGTGCCATCACCGAAACAGGGAACACTGAAGCTTTCTTT. Its translation: CAITETGNTEAFF. The J gene is TRBJ1-1, the V gene TRBV10-3; possibly TRBD1 for D (5 bases). V lost 7 bases, J lost 1 base, and 10 bases lay in between. The CDR3 totals 13 residues. Germline V CDR1 and CDR2: ENHRY, SYGVKD.

The genes are TRBV6-5 and TRBJ1-1, with TRBD1 matching over 8 bases. The CDR3 runs to 15 residues. With V trimmed by 5 bases and J by 0 bases, 5 bases remained unmatched. Looked up from germline, CDR1 is MNHEY and CDR2 is SVGAGI. CDR3 sequence: CASSPRQGLNTEAFF. The CDR3 region has the DNA TGTGCCAGCAGTCCGCGACAGGGGCTGAACACTGAAGCTTTCTTT.

This rearrangement joins TRBV2 to TRBJ2-1, with 11 bases that match TRBD2. Germline CDR1 is SNHLY and CDR2 is FYNNEI. The V gene end was trimmed by 6 bases and the J gene end by 4 bases; junction bases not matched to a gene: 2. There are 14 residues in the CDR3. CDR3 loop: CASRTSGVYNEQFF. The CDR3 nucleotides read TGTGCCAGCAGGACTAGCGGGGTGTACAATGAGCAGTTCTTC. Together with reference TRBV2 and TRBJ2-1, the CDR3 gives the full variable domain: EPEVTQTPSHQVTQMGQEVILRCVPISNHLYFYWYRQILGQKVEFLVSFYNNEISEKSEIFDDQFSVERPDGSNFTLKIRSTKLEDSAMYFCASRTSGVYNEQFFGPGTRLTVL.

The genes are TRBV15 and TRBJ1-4, with TRBD1 as a possible D gene (6 bases). Trimming stripped 0 bases from V and 8 bases from J, with 10 bases between. The length of the CDR3 is 14 residues. Germline CDR1 LNHNV, CDR2 YYDKDF (reference sequence). CDR3 amino acids: CATSRDRGAEKLFF. DNA of the CDR3: TGTGCCACCAGCAGAGACAGGGGCGCCGAAAAACTGTTTTTT.

The chain has TRBV18 and TRBJ2-5; D call uncertain. With 3 bases removed from V and 2 bases from J, the gap between germline ends came to 4 bases. This CDR3 spans 12 amino acids. Germline V gene lookup returns CDR1 KGHSH and CDR2 LQKENI. For the CDR3, the DNA is TGTGCCAGCTCACCGCGACAAGAGACCCAGTACTTC. Protein product: CASSPRQETQYF.

The V gene is TRBV29-1, the J gene TRBJ2-1; D not resolved. This CDR3 is built from 13 residues. With 4 bases removed from V and 2 bases from J, the gap between germline ends came to 9 bases. Looked up from germline, CDR1 is SQVTM and CDR2 is ANQGSEA. The CDR3 DNA is TGCAGCGTTGTGATACCAACCTACAATGAGCAGTTCTTC. Translating it yields CSVVIPTYNEQFF.

V usage is TRBV11-3 and J usage is TRBJ2-7, with 7 nucleotides matching TRBD1. V trimming: 3 bases; J trimming: 0 bases; junction bases outside the gene matches: 5. The CDR3 is 15 residues long. CDR1 is SGHNT, CDR2 YENEEA, per germline. CDR3 protein: CASSFIGTDSYEQYF. DNA of the CDR3: TGTGCCAGCAGCTTCATAGGGACAGACTCCTACGAGCAGTACTTC.